These 6 T cell receptor beta chains came from one sample sequenced in a study of sequential checkpoint blockade in melanoma. Some clones are missing from TCRdb's copy, which holds only in-frame ones; the method was immunoSEQ multiplex PCR. The sample lists approximately 21,000 clones, around 80% seen once, with 11% in the top ten. The treatment was: randomized to nivolumab then ipilimumab (arm A) or the reverse (arm B). The specimen was CD8+ T cells sorted from blood (inferred from file names), collected from a patient given nivolumab and ipilimumab in sequence. These receptors were obtained from a human donor with melanoma.

The chain recombines TRBV6-1 with TRBJ2-7; D unresolved. Per the germline V gene, CDR1 is MNHNS and CDR2 is SASEGT. This CDR3 comprises 13 residues. V lost 4 bases and J lost 3, with 10 bases in between. As DNA, the CDR3 is TGTGCCAGCAGTGTTGAGGCCGACTACGAGCAGTACTTC. It codes for CASSVEADYEQYF.

The rearrangement links TRBV7-6 to TRBJ2-3; 11 bases line up with TRBD2. Trimming at V came to 5 bases and at J to 2 bases, leaving 6 bases not matched to a gene. Germline-derived CDR1 and CDR2 are SGHVS and FNYEAQ. CDR3 length: 16 amino acids. The CDR3 DNA reads as TGTGCCAGCAGCCACGATAGCGGGAGGGACACAGATACGCAGTATTTT. Translated, it gives CASSHDSGRDTDTQYF.

The chain links TRBV7-3 to TRBJ2-1; D perhaps matches TRBD2 (6 bases). Trimming took 5 bases from V and 0 from J, leaving 8 bases between them. The CDR3 runs 14 residues. Germline V CDR1 and CDR2: SGHTA, FQGTGA. The CDR3 coding sequence is TGTGCCAGCAGCGGTAGCGGCTCCTACAATGAGCAGTTCTTC. This translates into CASSGSGSYNEQFF.

The chain recombines TRBV7-2 with TRBJ1-1; D possibly corresponds to TRBD1 (5 bases). The CDR3 is made up of 15 amino acids. Germline CDR1 reads SGHTA; CDR2 reads FQGNSA. Trimming shortened V by 2 bases and J by 3 bases, and 13 bases separated the two germline ends. The CDR3: CASSLSVQGYTEAFF. The CDR3 DNA follows: TGTGCCAGCAGCTTAAGCGTCCAGGGTTACACTGAAGCTTTCTTT.

V usage is TRBV4-1 and J usage is TRBJ1-4; the D is unclear. This CDR3 is 15 amino acids long. The V gene lost 0 bases and the J gene lost 2 bases, with 7 bases spanning the gap. Per the germline V gene, CDR1 is MGHRA and CDR2 is YSYEKL. This CDR3 is CASSQDIRTNEKLFF. The CDR3 coding sequence is TGCGCCAGCAGCCAAGATATCAGGACTAATGAAAAACTGTTTTTT.

The rearrangement uses TRBV7-6 and TRBJ2-1; D perhaps matches TRBD1 (5 bases). Germline-derived CDR1 and CDR2 are SGHVS and FNYEAQ. This CDR3 comprises 17 residues. With 5 bases removed from V and 3 bases from J, the gap between germline ends came to 20 bases. CDR3 residues: CASSAQSAGQLYNEQFF. CDR3 sequence (DNA): TGTGCCAGCAGCGCCCAATCGGCCGGACAACTCTACAATGAGCAGTTCTTC.